This T cell receptor beta chain was sequenced for a study of shared clonotypes between healthy human individuals. Background on the study: Per donor, CD8 memory used one plate, CD8 naive used two, CD4 memory used three and CD4 naive used three.

The V gene's germline CDR1 is MNHEY and CDR2 SMNVEV (reference sequence). CDR3 length: 15 residues. Between the trimmed V and J ends, which lost 4 bases and 2 bases, there was a span of 11 bases. Generated by immunoSEQ multiplex PCR, the TCRdb table keeps only in-frame clones and is missing some. This repertoire shows some 650,000 clones, about 97% found once; its top ten account for about 0.06%. The donors were adults (healthy and HIV-negative) with no recent acute infections or vaccinations. The chain carries TRBV27 and TRBJ2-2; D possibly corresponds to TRBD1 (5 bases). The TCR comes from a woman in her thirties in good health. The sequencing input was naive CD4+ T cells sorted from blood. As for subset: CD45RA+ positively selected. The CDR3 sequence: CASSSGGQNTGELFF. CDR3 in DNA: TGTGCCAGCAGTTCTGGCGGACAAAACACCGGGGAGCTGTTTTTT.